Listed here are 29 T cell receptor beta chains from one sample, sequenced in a study of radiotherapy plus CTLA-4 blockade in lung cancer. Only in-frame clones appear in the TCRdb table, and some are missing; sequencing was by immunoSEQ multiplex PCR. This table holds about 97,000 clones, about 70% found once. Sequences were derived from peripheral blood, sampled from a patient treated with radiotherapy plus ipilimumab. These receptor sequences come from a human donor with non-small cell lung cancer who had a partial response to radiotherapy plus ipilimumab. Some clones in this sample may be carry-over from other donors' samples.

The chain joins TRBV11-2 to TRBJ2-1, with a tentative D call TRBD2 (6 bases). CDR3 length equals 13 residues. Germline CDR1 SGHAT, CDR2 FQNNGV. Trimming cost V 5 bases and J 10 bases, with 15 bases left between them. CDR3 sequence (DNA): TGTGCCAGCAGCCCCCGGGAGAGGTCAGAGCAGTTCTTC. Residues: CASSPRERSEQFF.

The rearrangement joins TRBV10-1 to TRBJ2-1, with 11 bases matching TRBD2. The V gene end was trimmed by 4 bases and the J gene end by 13 bases; junction bases not matched to a gene: 6. This CDR3 is built from 13 residues. The germline gives CDR1 WNHNN, CDR2 SYGVQD (reference sequence). The CDR3 sequence is CASSAASGRLQFF. The CDR3 DNA sequence: TGCGCCAGCAGTGCGGCTAGCGGGAGGTTACAGTTCTTC.

The chain couples TRBV28 to TRBJ2-2; no clear D. Germline CDR1 is MDHEN and CDR2 is SYDVKM. The V gene lost 8 bases and the J gene lost 0 bases, with 7 bases spanning the gap. CDR3 size: 13 residues. CDR3 in DNA: TGTGCCAGCTGGGCTTCGAACACCGGGGAGCTGTTTTTT. This sequence encodes CASWASNTGELFF.

The rearrangement joins TRBV19 to TRBJ2-2, with a tentative D call TRBD1 (5 bases). The V gene lost 5 bases and the J gene lost 8 bases, with 18 bases spanning the gap. In germline, CDR1 is LNHDA, CDR2 SQIVND (reference sequence). The CDR3 is 15 residues long. Here the CDR3 reads CASSSPGNRLGELFF. The CDR3 DNA reads as TGTGCCAGTAGTTCCCCAGGGAATCGGTTGGGGGAGCTGTTTTTT.

This rearrangement joins TRBV19 to TRBJ1-2; D is unresolved. The CDR3 runs 14 residues. Germline loops: CDR1 LNHDA, CDR2 SQIVND (reference sequence). Trimming left V 4 bases short and J 2 bases short, with 11 bases between. CDR3 coding DNA: TGTGCCAGTAGTAGAATATCACAAAACTATGGCTACACCTTC. Translating gives CASSRISQNYGYTF.

This clone is categorized as medium-sized. The identical CDR3 is also encoded by other nucleotide sequences in the sample. The chain recombines TRBV2 with TRBJ1-2; TRBD1 matches 7 bases. CDR1 and CDR2 from the germline V gene are SNHLY and FYNNEI. V trimming: 5 bases; J trimming: 4 bases; junction bases outside the gene matches: 10. The CDR3 is made up of 15 amino acids. This chain's CDR3 is CASSLRQGMSYGYTF. The CDR3 coding sequence is TGTGCCAGCAGTCTAAGACAGGGTATGAGCTATGGCTACACCTTC.

This clone was found a few times. V is TRBV28 and J is TRBJ1-4; no clear D. The CDR3 has 13 residues. Trimming took off 5 bases at V and 10 bases at J, with 14 bases between the two ends. The germline V gene has CDR1 MDHEN and CDR2 SYDVKM. The CDR3 protein is CASSNSSPGKLFF. DNA for the CDR3: TGTGCCAGCAGTAACAGCTCACCTGGAAAACTGTTTTTT.

This clone showed up just a few times. The chain links TRBV6-1 to TRBJ1-2; D may be TRBD1 (6 bases). The CDR3 has 16 amino acids. The germline CDR1 and CDR2 sequences are MNHNS and SASEGT. Trimming took off 2 bases at V and 0 bases at J, with 13 bases between the two ends. CDR3 loop: CASSEQGRVANYGYTF. CDR3 bases: TGTGCCAGCAGTGAACAGGGGCGTGTAGCTAACTATGGCTACACCTTC.

This chain connects TRBV5-4 to TRBJ2-5; maybe TRBD1 (5 bases). Germline CDR1 SGHNT, CDR2 YYREEE (reference sequence). Deletions cut 6 bases from V and 7 bases from J, with 13 bases between. The CDR3 extends over 12 amino acids. CDR3 bases: TGTGCCAGCAACACGCTCCAGGGGACCCAGTACTTC. Amino acids: CASNTLQGTQYF.

The gene calls are TRBV7-3 and TRBJ1-1; 9 positions agree with TRBD1. The length of the CDR3 is 15 residues. V was clipped by 5 bases and J by 10 bases; unmatched bases: 14. CDR1 is SGHTA and CDR2 is FQGTGA in the germline V gene. Here the CDR3 DNA reads TGTGCCAGCAGCCTAAGTATGGGACAGGGTAATTCAGCTTTCTTT. It encodes CASSLSMGQGNSAFF.

The CDR3 protein is CASSSEGGGVRAQYF. As DNA, the CDR3 is TGTGCCAGCAGCTCTGAAGGCGGGGGCGTTCGGGCCCAGTACTTC. V usage is TRBV7-2 and J usage is TRBJ2-5, with D tentatively TRBD2 (7 bases). The CDR3 is 15 residues long. Trimming took 4 bases from V and 9 from J, leaving 21 bases between them. Germline V CDR1 and CDR2: SGHTA, FQGNSA.

The chain has TRBV28 and TRBJ1-5, with no clear D. The CDR3 is 13 residues long. The germline V and J ends were trimmed by 6 bases and 3 bases, with 9 bases remaining between them. Germline V lookup: CDR1 MDHEN, CDR2 SYDVKM. The CDR3 coding sequence is TGTGCCAGCAGACAAATAACCAATCAGCCCCAGCATTTT. This sequence encodes CASRQITNQPQHF. The entire variable domain, with the rest obtained from reference TRBV28 and TRBJ1-5, is as follows: DVKVTQSSRYLVKRTGEKVFLECVQDMDHENMFWYRQDPGLGLRLIYFSYDVKMKEKGDIPEGYSVSREKKERFSLILESASTNQTSMYLCASRQITNQPQHFGDGTRLSIL.

This clone was observed a single time. The CDR3 here is CASSLAAGSQPQHF. Written as DNA, the CDR3 is TGTGCCAGCAGCTTAGCGGCAGGGTCTCAGCCCCAGCATTTT. The chain uses TRBV7-6 and TRBJ1-5; maybe TRBD1 (5 bases). Germline loops: CDR1 SGHVS, CDR2 FNYEAQ. Between the trimmed V and J ends, which lost 0 bases and 6 bases, there was a span of 9 bases. The CDR3 has 14 amino acids.

The rearrangement links TRBV7-6 to TRBJ2-3; D is unresolved. This CDR3 comprises 12 residues. The germline CDR1 and CDR2 sequences are SGHVS and FNYEAQ. V shed 1 base and J shed 5 bases, with 4 bases lying between them. In DNA, the CDR3 is TGTGCCAGCAGCTTAGGAGTAGATACGCAGTATTTT. Protein sequence: CASSLGVDTQYF.

This chain links TRBV10-1 with TRBJ1-6, with D perhaps matching TRBD1 (6 bases). V lost 6 bases and J 6 bases, leaving 9 bases between the germline ends. The CDR3 loop spans 13 amino acids. Germline V CDR1 and CDR2: WNHNN, SYGVQD (reference sequence). The CDR3 here is CASSRTVNSPLHF. The CDR3 coding sequence is TGCGCCAGCAGCCGGACAGTTAATTCACCCCTCCACTTT.

Here the CDR3 reads CAISDPDSPRGKTEEQYF. CDR3 sequence (DNA): TGTGCCATCAGTGACCCGGACTCTCCTCGAGGCAAGACCGAGGAGCAGTACTTC. The chain couples TRBV10-3 to TRBJ2-7, with D perhaps matching TRBD2 (5 bases). V was trimmed by 3 bases and J by 7 bases, leaving 28 bases between them. The CDR3 runs 18 residues. Germline assignment: CDR1 ENHRY and CDR2 SYGVKD.

The chain is built from TRBV5-5 and TRBJ2-7; 9 bases line up with TRBD1. There are 16 residues in the CDR3. V dropped 1 base and J dropped 6; count of bases not matched to a gene: 11. Germline V CDR1 and CDR2: SGHKS, YYEKEE (reference sequence). In nucleotides, the CDR3 is TGTGCCAGCAGCTTGATCCTCGGGACAGGGCTAGCCGAGCAGTACTTC. It translates to CASSLILGTGLAEQYF.

The chain combines TRBV7-2 with TRBJ2-1; weak D call: TRBD1 (7 bases). The CDR3 runs to 16 residues. Trimming pared 1 base from V and 4 bases from J, leaving 14 bases between. From germline, CDR1 is SGHTA and CDR2 FQGNSA. CDR3 protein: CASSLGAGGRYNEQFF. In DNA form, the CDR3 reads TGTGCCAGCAGCTTAGGGGCAGGGGGGCGATACAATGAGCAGTTCTTC.

The chain is built from TRBV19 and TRBJ1-4; D remains unclear. Germline CDR1 is LNHDA and CDR2 is SQIVND (reference sequence). The CDR3 runs to 14 residues. V was trimmed by 3 bases and J by 7 bases, leaving 12 bases between them. DNA for the CDR3: TGTGCCAGTAGTATTACAGAGATTAGTGAAAAACTGTTTTTT. Its translation is CASSITEISEKLFF.

This clone was counted a few times. The chain joins TRBV18 to TRBJ1-1; no clear D gene. The CDR3 consists of 13 residues. The ends were cut back, 1 base at V and 4 bases at J, with 7 bases in the middle. Germline V gives CDR1 KGHSH, CDR2 LQKENI. CDR3 sequence (DNA): TGTGCCAGCTCACCACTTCTACTCACTGAAGCTTTCTTT. This codes for CASSPLLLTEAFF.

This clone was picked up a small number of times. The J gene is TRBJ2-5, the V gene TRBV6-6, with TRBD2 identical over 8 bases. Germline CDR1 MNHNY, CDR2 SVGAGI (reference sequence). V was clipped by 0 bases and J by 5 bases; unmatched bases: 8. This CDR3 comprises 16 residues. The DNA for the CDR3 is TGTGCCAGCAGTTACTCGATCGGACTAGCACGGGAGACCCAGTACTTC. It codes for CASSYSIGLARETQYF.

This clone occurred once. This sequence joins TRBV2 and TRBJ2-7; a possible D gene is TRBD1 (6 bases). The CDR3 extends over 12 amino acids. V lost 10 bases and J lost 0, with 10 bases in between. Per the germline V gene, CDR1 is SNHLY and CDR2 is FYNNEI. The CDR3 DNA reads as TGTGCCATCCGGACAGTCTCCTACGAGCAGTACTTC. Its translation is CAIRTVSYEQYF.

This clone was observed a single time. The rearrangement uses TRBV7-8 and TRBJ1-2; 11 bases are a match to TRBD1. The germline V gene encodes CDR1 SGHVS and CDR2 FQNEAQ. With 4 bases clipped from V and 6 bases from J, the junction kept 7 bases outside the gene matches. The CDR3 loop spans 15 amino acids. CDR3 loop: CASSSRSGQGDGYTF. The CDR3 DNA sequence: TGTGCCAGCAGCTCTAGATCGGGACAGGGGGATGGCTACACCTTC.

About this clone itself: Distinct nucleotide sequences in the sample also encode this CDR3. The chain joins TRBV18 to TRBJ2-2; maybe TRBD1 (8 bases). This CDR3 comprises 16 residues. CDR1 is KGHSH and CDR2 is LQKENI in the germline V gene. The V and J ends lost 6 bases and 5 bases respectively, with 19 bases between them. The CDR3 protein is CASSPVGQGGTGELFF. CDR3 in DNA: TGTGCCAGCTCTCCAGTCGGACAGGGAGGGACCGGGGAGCTGTTTTTT. The whole variable domain, remainder taken from reference TRBV18 and TRBJ2-2, is NAGVMQNPRHLVRRRGQEARLRCSPMKGHSHVYWYRQLPEEGLKFMVYLQKENIIDESGMPKERFSAEFPKEGPSILRIQQVVRGDSAAYFCASSPVGQGGTGELFFGEGSRLTVL.

The chain is built from TRBV6-5 and TRBJ1-2; TRBD1 agrees at 7 bases. In germline, CDR1 is MNHEY, CDR2 SVGAGI. CDR3 length equals 15 residues. Trimming removed 6 bases from V and 6 bases from J; junction bases left unmatched: 13. The CDR3 nucleotides are TGTGCCAGCAGCCGCGGCCGGGGACAGATTGATGGCTACACCTTC. Its translation is CASSRGRGQIDGYTF.

This chain uses TRBV7-3 with TRBJ2-7, with 8 bases matching TRBD2. The CDR3 spans 14 residues. The J segment lost 6 bases and the V segment lost 6 bases, leaving 10 bases of the junction unmatched. Germline assignment: CDR1 SGHTA and CDR2 FQGTGA. The CDR3 region is CASSQLAGSGEQYF. DNA for the CDR3: TGTGCCAGCAGTCAATTAGCGGGATCTGGCGAGCAGTACTTC. The full variable domain, completed using reference TRBV7-3 and TRBJ2-7, is GAGVSQTPSNKVTEKGKYVELRCDPISGHTALYWYRQSLGQGPEFLIYFQGTGAADDSGLPNDRFFAVRPEGSVSTLKIQRTERGDSAVYLCASSQLAGSGEQYFGPGTRLTVT.

Of note for this clone: Relative to the germline gene, one junction end is altered; a read error may explain this. The chain has TRBV30 and TRBJ1-5, with D unclear. The CDR3 sequence is 13 residues long. CDR1 GTSNPN and CDR2 SVGIG come from the germline V gene (reference sequence). CDR3 protein: CAWSEGGKQPQHF. CDR3 DNA sequence: TGTGCCTGGAGTGAAGGCGGCAAACAGCCCCAGCATTTT.

The chain couples TRBV27 to TRBJ1-1, with D perhaps TRBD1 (5 bases). CDR1 is MNHEY, CDR2 SMNVEV, per germline (reference sequence). There are 19 residues in the CDR3. The V gene lost 3 bases and the J gene lost 3 bases, with 26 bases spanning the gap. In DNA, the CDR3 is TGTGCCAGCAGTTTCTCCCCGCGGACACTTTTAATAGCGGACACTGAAGCTTTCTTT. It specifies CASSFSPRTLLIADTEAFF.

The chain employs TRBV13 and TRBJ1-1, with a tentative D call TRBD1 (5 bases). Trimming removed 6 bases from V and 10 bases from J, with 15 bases in between. The CDR3 has 12 residues. Germline loops: CDR1 PRHDT, CDR2 FYEKMQ (reference sequence). Here the CDR3 reads CASRPNGRGAFF. The CDR3 DNA reads as TGTGCCAGCAGACCCAATGGGAGGGGAGCTTTCTTT.